The T cell receptor (beta chain) under discussion was sequenced for a study of blood T cell repertoires in COVID-19. Overall study: Samples of COVID-19 (acute and convalescent) were obtained from the United States, Italy and Spain. The cDNA or gDNA used as material had been derived from T cells, B-cell-depleted T cells, or PBMCs.

Using immunoSEQ multiplex PCR, the repertoire was profiled, and TCRdb retains in-frame clones only, with some absent. The table includes 200,000 to 250,000 clones, under 90% detected once. CDR1 is LNHDA and CDR2 is SQIVND in the germline V gene (reference sequence). The CDR3 has 15 residues. J was trimmed by 5 bases and V by 5 bases; bases with no gene match: 6. This rearrangement joins TRBV19 to TRBJ2-1, with 10 positions matching TRBD2. This TCR came from a woman of 80 years or more with acute or convalescent COVID-19. The sample comprised peripheral blood. The CDR3 is CASSVLAGVNNEQFF. The DNA for the CDR3 is TGTGCCAGTAGTGTCCTAGCGGGGGTAAACAATGAGCAGTTCTTC.